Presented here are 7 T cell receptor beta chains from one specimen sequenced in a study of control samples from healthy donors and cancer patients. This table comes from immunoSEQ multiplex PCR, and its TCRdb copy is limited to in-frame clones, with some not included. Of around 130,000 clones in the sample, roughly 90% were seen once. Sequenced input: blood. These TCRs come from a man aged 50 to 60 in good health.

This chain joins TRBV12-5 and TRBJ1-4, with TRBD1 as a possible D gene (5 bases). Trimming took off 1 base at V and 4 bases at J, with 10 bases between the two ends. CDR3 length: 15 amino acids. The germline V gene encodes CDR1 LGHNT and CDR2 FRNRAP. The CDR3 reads CASGLAGGGNEKLFF. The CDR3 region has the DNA TGTGCTAGTGGTTTGGCCGGGGGGGGTAATGAAAAACTGTTTTTT.

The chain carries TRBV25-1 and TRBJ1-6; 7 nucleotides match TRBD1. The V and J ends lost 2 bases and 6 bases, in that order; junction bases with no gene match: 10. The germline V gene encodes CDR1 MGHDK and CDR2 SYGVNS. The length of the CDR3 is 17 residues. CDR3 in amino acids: CASSEPPGGGINSPLHF. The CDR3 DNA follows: TGTGCCAGCAGTGAACCCCCGGGAGGGGGCATTAATTCACCCCTCCACTTT. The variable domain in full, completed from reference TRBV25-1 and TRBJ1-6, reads EADIYQTPRYLVIGTGKKITLECSQTMGHDKMYWYQQDPGMELHLIHYSYGVNSTEKGDLSSESTVSRIRTEHFPLTLESARPSHTSQYLCASSEPPGGGINSPLHFGNGTRLTVT.

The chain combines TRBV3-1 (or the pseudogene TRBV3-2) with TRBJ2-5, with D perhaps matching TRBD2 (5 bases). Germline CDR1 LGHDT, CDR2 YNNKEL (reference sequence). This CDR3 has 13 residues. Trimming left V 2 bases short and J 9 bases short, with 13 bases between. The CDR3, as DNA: TGTGCCAGCAGCCAAATGTCTGCCGGGGCCCAGTACTTC. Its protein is CASSQMSAGAQYF.

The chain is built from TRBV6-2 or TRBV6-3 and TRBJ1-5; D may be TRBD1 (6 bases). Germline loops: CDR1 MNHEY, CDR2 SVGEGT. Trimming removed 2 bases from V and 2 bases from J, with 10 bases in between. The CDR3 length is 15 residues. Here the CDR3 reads CASSYGGAGNQPQHF. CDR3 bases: TGTGCCAGCAGTTACGGGGGGGCAGGCAATCAGCCCCAGCATTTT.

For the CDR3, the DNA is TGTGCCAGTAAGGGTAGCGGGGGCCGCACAGATACGCAGTATTTT. This encodes CASKGSGGRTDTQYF. The chain recombines TRBV19 with TRBJ2-3; TRBD2 matches 9 bases. V lost 7 bases to trimming and J lost 1 base; unmatched junction nucleotides: 6. The CDR3 is made up of 15 amino acids. CDR1 is LNHDA, CDR2 SQIVND, per germline (reference sequence).

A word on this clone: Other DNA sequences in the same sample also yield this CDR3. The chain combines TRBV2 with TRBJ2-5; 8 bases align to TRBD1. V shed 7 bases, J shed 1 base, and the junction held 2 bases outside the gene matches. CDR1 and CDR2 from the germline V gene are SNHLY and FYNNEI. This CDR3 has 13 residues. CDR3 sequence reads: CASKGQGQETQYF. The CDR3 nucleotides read TGTGCCAGCAAAGGACAGGGCCAAGAGACCCAGTACTTC.

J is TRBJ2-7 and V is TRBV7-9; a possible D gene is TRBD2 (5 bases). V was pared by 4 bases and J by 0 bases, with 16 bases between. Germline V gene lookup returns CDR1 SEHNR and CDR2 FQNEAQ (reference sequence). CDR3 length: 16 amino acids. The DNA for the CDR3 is TGTGCCAGCAGCTCCCTCGCCGGGAAGGGCTCCTACGAGCAGTACTTC. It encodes CASSSLAGKGSYEQYF.